Each of the 23 T cell receptor beta chains below was sequenced from the same sample in a study of control samples from healthy donors and cancer patients. Assay: immunoSEQ multiplex PCR; the TCRdb copy retains only in-frame clones and omits some. The sample records 200,000 to 250,000 clones, just under 95% being singletons. Sequencing input: blood. The source is a man in his fifties in good health.

The chain recombines TRBV7-6 with TRBJ1-1; D is undetermined. Germline V CDR1 and CDR2: SGHVS, FNYEAQ. There are 14 residues in the CDR3. The V gene lost 1 base and the J gene lost 6 bases, with 12 bases spanning the gap. CDR3: CASSLDSGAPEAFF. In DNA form, the CDR3 reads TGTGCCAGCAGCTTAGACTCTGGAGCTCCTGAAGCTTTCTTT.

The V call is TRBV30, the J call TRBJ2-5, with a possible D match to TRBD1 (6 bases). Germline V gives CDR1 GTSNPN, CDR2 SVGIG (reference sequence). This CDR3 has 13 amino acids. Trimming pared 5 bases from V and 2 bases from J, leaving 12 bases between. The CDR3 region is CAWLPGTQETQYF. The CDR3 DNA reads TGTGCCTGGTTACCCGGGACACAAGAGACCCAGTACTTC.

This chain joins TRBV11-2 and TRBJ1-1, with 8 bases identical to TRBD1. The CDR3 length is 14 residues. The ends lost 1 base at V and 7 bases at J; junction bases unmatched: 5. Germline V gene sequence: CDR1 SGHAT, CDR2 FQNNGV. CDR3 nucleotides: TGTGCCAGCAGCTTAGTCTCACAGGGGGGTGAAGCTTTCTTT. It yields the protein CASSLVSQGGEAFF.

V usage is TRBV6-2 or TRBV6-3 and J usage is TRBJ1-2, with D possibly TRBD1 on 6 matching bases. In germline, CDR1 is MNHEY, CDR2 SVGEGT. Trimming took 5 bases from V and 8 from J, leaving 15 bases between them. The CDR3 runs 13 residues. CDR3 sequence reads: CASSRWTEQGYTF. For the CDR3, the DNA is TGTGCCAGCAGTCGGTGGACAGAACAGGGCTACACCTTC.

The chain is built from TRBV18 and TRBJ1-5; maybe TRBD1 (5 bases). This CDR3 comprises 13 residues. The germline CDR1 and CDR2 sequences are KGHSH and LQKENI. The V end lost 3 bases, the J end lost 5 bases, and 8 bases lay between the germline ends. CDR3 amino acids: CASSPDRYQPQHF. The CDR3 nucleotides read TGTGCCAGCTCACCCGACAGATATCAGCCCCAGCATTTT. Full variable domain (missing parts from reference TRBV18 and TRBJ1-5): NAGVMQNPRHLVRRRGQEARLRCSPMKGHSHVYWYRQLPEEGLKFMVYLQKENIIDESGMPKERFSAEFPKEGPSILRIQQVVRGDSAAYFCASSPDRYQPQHFGDGTRLSIL.

Worth noting for this clone: At the DNA level, this CDR3 is encoded by other sequences in the same sample as well. CDR3 coding DNA: TGTGCCAGCTCACCACCGGGACAGGGCTACAATGAGCAGTTCTTC. This encodes CASSPPGQGYNEQFF. V usage is TRBV18 and J usage is TRBJ2-1, with 9 bases lining up with TRBD1. Germline loops: CDR1 KGHSH, CDR2 LQKENI. With 0 bases clipped from V and 3 bases from J, the junction kept 0 bases outside the gene matches. The CDR3 is 15 amino acids. Drawing the rest from reference TRBV18 and TRBJ2-1, the complete variable domain is NAGVMQNPRHLVRRRGQEARLRCSPMKGHSHVYWYRQLPEEGLKFMVYLQKENIIDESGMPKERFSAEFPKEGPSILRIQQVVRGDSAAYFCASSPPGQGYNEQFFGPGTRLTVL.

This rearrangement joins TRBV18 to TRBJ2-1; perhaps D is TRBD1 or TRBD2 (5 bases each). Trimming left V 4 bases short and J 8 bases short, with 6 bases between. The CDR3 is 11 amino acids. Germline V lookup: CDR1 KGHSH, CDR2 LQKENI. The CDR3 nucleotides are TGTGCCAGCTCACGAGGGGATGAGCAGTTCTTC. As protein: CASSRGDEQFF.

The rearrangement links TRBV7-9 to TRBJ1-6, with TRBD1 matching 9 bases. Unmatched junction bases numbered 10, after V lost 8 bases and J lost 8 bases. Germline CDR1 is SEHNR and CDR2 is FQNEAQ (reference sequence). This CDR3 is 15 amino acids long. CDR3 nucleotides: TGTGCCAGCTCACTTCTCCGGGACAGGGATTCACCCCTCCACTTT. Translating it yields CASSLLRDRDSPLHF.

This clone appeared a single time. The J gene is TRBJ2-1, the V gene TRBV5-6; D may match TRBD1 or TRBD2 (5 bases each). Per the germline V gene, CDR1 is SGHDT and CDR2 is YYEEEE. This CDR3 is built from 15 residues. With 3 bases removed from V and 3 bases from J, the gap between germline ends came to 13 bases. Here the CDR3 DNA reads TGTGCCAGCAGCTACCGGGACGGAGGCTACAATGAGCAGTTCTTC. Translated: CASSYRDGGYNEQFF.

This clone occurred once. The chain recombines TRBV27 with TRBJ1-2; D ambiguous. This CDR3 has 15 amino acids. Trimming left V 2 bases short and J 5 bases short, with 15 bases between. Germline V CDR1 and CDR2: MNHEY, SMNVEV (reference sequence). CDR3 nucleotide sequence: TGTGCCAGCAGTTTAAGGGCAACATACCCTTATGGCTACACCTTC. Protein: CASSLRATYPYGYTF.

J is TRBJ2-5 and V is TRBV6-5; D tentatively fits TRBD1 or TRBD2 (5 bases each). The V and J ends lost 2 bases and 2 bases respectively, with 15 bases between them. There are 16 residues in the CDR3. Per germline, CDR1 MNHEY and CDR2 SVGAGI. The CDR3 region has the DNA TGTGCCAGCAGTTACACCGGGACCCAACGTCAAGAGACCCAGTACTTC. Protein sequence: CASSYTGTQRQETQYF.

This chain connects TRBV12-3 or TRBV12-4 to TRBJ1-1, with D unresolved. This CDR3 is built from 13 residues. V dropped 6 bases and J dropped 4 bases, with 12 bases sitting between them. Here the CDR3 DNA reads TGTGCCAGCAGCCTCTACGCTAGCACTGAAGCTTTCTTT. This codes for CASSLYASTEAFF.

V is TRBV7-2 and J is TRBJ2-7, with D possibly matching TRBD2 (5 bases). CDR1 is SGHTA and CDR2 is FQGNSA in the germline V gene. The CDR3 has 15 residues. The germline V and J ends were trimmed by 1 base and 3 bases, with 13 bases remaining between them. CDR3 DNA sequence: TGTGCCAGCAGCTTAGAGGTAGGGAGCCACTACGAGCAGTACTTC. Translation: CASSLEVGSHYEQYF.

CDR3 residues: CASSLERGTDTQYF. The CDR3, as DNA: TGTGCCAGCAGTTTAGAGAGGGGCACAGATACGCAGTATTTT. This sequence joins TRBV27 and TRBJ2-3, with D perhaps TRBD2 (5 bases). Germline values: CDR1 MNHEY, CDR2 SMNVEV (reference sequence). The CDR3 has 14 residues. Trimming stripped 2 bases from V and 1 base from J, with 7 bases between.

CDR3 DNA sequence: TGTGCCAGCGAGACAGAACCTACGGGCTACGAGCAGTACTTC. Its protein is CASETEPTGYEQYF. The chain is built from TRBV6-5 and TRBJ2-7, with a tentative D call TRBD1 (5 bases). With 8 bases removed from V and 3 bases from J, the gap between germline ends came to 17 bases. Looked up from germline, CDR1 is MNHEY and CDR2 is SVGAGI. This CDR3 is built from 14 residues.

The chain combines TRBV3-1 (or the pseudogene TRBV3-2) with TRBJ2-7; 7 nucleotides line up with TRBD1. With 4 bases clipped from V and 1 base from J, the junction kept 13 bases outside the gene matches. This CDR3 has 17 amino acids. Germline-derived CDR1 and CDR2 are LGHDT and YNNKEL (reference sequence). This CDR3 reads CASSRKVTGLPSYEQYF. The CDR3 coding sequence is TGTGCCAGCAGCCGCAAAGTGACAGGGCTTCCGTCCTACGAGCAGTACTTC.

The chain joins TRBV3-1 (or the pseudogene TRBV3-2) to TRBJ1-6; no reliable D call. CDR3 size: 17 residues. Per the germline V gene, CDR1 is LGHDT and CDR2 is YNNKEL (reference sequence). Trimming took off 2 bases at V and 6 bases at J, with 17 bases between the two ends. The CDR3 reads CASSQKGAGRANSPLHF. The CDR3 DNA sequence: TGTGCCAGCAGCCAAAAGGGAGCGGGGAGAGCTAATTCACCCCTCCACTTT.

This clone was counted a few times. The chain joins TRBV7-9 to TRBJ1-6, with TRBD1 as a possible D gene (6 bases). The CDR3 length is 16 residues. CDR1 SEHNR and CDR2 FQNEAQ come from the germline V gene (reference sequence). V lost 5 bases and J 6 bases, leaving 17 bases between the germline ends. This chain's CDR3 is CASSPPSAGANSPLHF. In DNA, the CDR3 is TGTGCCAGCAGCCCCCCCTCGGCAGGGGCTAATTCACCCCTCCACTTT.

The CDR3 DNA sequence: TGCGCCAGCAGCCAAGGGTGGGACAGGGGCCCACCCCAAGAGACCCAGTACTTC. Residues: CASSQGWDRGPPQETQYF. The rearrangement joins TRBV4-3 to TRBJ2-5, with 10 nucleotides matching TRBD1. With 1 base clipped from V and 1 base from J, the junction kept 9 bases outside the gene matches. Germline values: CDR1 LGHNA, CDR2 YSLEER. The length of the CDR3 is 18 residues.

The chain employs TRBV5-1 and TRBJ1-4; D remains unclear. Germline values: CDR1 SGHRS, CDR2 YFSETQ. CDR3 length equals 14 residues. Trimming pared 0 bases from V and 8 bases from J, leaving 11 bases between. The CDR3, as DNA: TGCGCCAGCAGCTTGGATGTGGAAAGGGAAAAACTGTTTTTT. Its translation: CASSLDVEREKLFF.

This chain joins TRBV6-2 or TRBV6-3 and TRBJ1-6, with 9 bases identical to TRBD1. Germline trimming cut 0 bases from V and 6 bases from J; bases unmatched to any gene: 3. The CDR3 has 16 residues. Germline-derived CDR1 and CDR2 are MNHEY and SVGEGT. CDR3 protein: CASSYSTGGGNSPLHF. CDR3 in DNA: TGTGCCAGCAGTTACTCGACAGGGGGAGGTAATTCACCCCTCCACTTT.

CDR3 residues: CASSLAEPFGGEEKLFF. Written as DNA, the CDR3 is TGTGCCAGCAGCTTAGCTGAGCCCTTCGGGGGAGAAGAAAAACTGTTTTTT. This rearrangement joins TRBV7-9 to TRBJ1-4, with D possibly being TRBD1 (5 bases). The CDR3 is 17 residues long. Germline V lookup: CDR1 SEHNR, CDR2 FQNEAQ (reference sequence). V was clipped by 0 bases and J by 8 bases, with 19 bases between them.

This clone was observed a single time. CDR3 sequence: CASSVSSGGAPSGDTQYF. The CDR3 nucleotides are TGTGCCAGCAGCGTATCGAGCGGGGGGGCCCCCTCTGGAGATACGCAGTATTTT. V gene TRBV9 combines with J gene TRBJ2-3; 10 bases align to TRBD2. Germline loops: CDR1 SGDLS, CDR2 YYNGEE. The CDR3 is made up of 18 amino acids. Unmatched junction bases numbered 13, after V lost 1 base and J lost 5 bases.